A single sample is the source of the 17 T cell receptor beta chains below, sequenced in a study of shared clonotypes between healthy human individuals. Sequencing used immunoSEQ multiplex PCR; TCRdb keeps in-frame clones, though not all of them. The sample includes about 1 million clones, roughly 80% of them seen just once. Input material: memory CD4+ T cells sorted from blood. The subset is: CD45RA-negative fraction. Every receptor here comes from a young man in good health.

The chain is built from TRBV11-3 and TRBJ2-1; 9 bases line up with TRBD1. The ends lost 5 bases at V and 9 bases at J; junction bases unmatched: 8. Germline V lookup: CDR1 SGHNT, CDR2 YENEEA. The CDR3 loop spans 14 amino acids. The CDR3: CASSPVQGAGEQFF. The CDR3 bases are TGTGCCAGCAGCCCAGTACAGGGGGCGGGTGAGCAGTTCTTC.

V and J are TRBV28 and TRBJ1-3, with unresolved D. V lost 2 bases, J lost 0 bases, and 11 bases lay in between. The V gene's germline CDR1 is MDHEN and CDR2 SYDVKM. CDR3 length: 16 residues. CDR3 bases: TGTGCCAGCAGTTTAAGGGTCAAGAGCTCTGGAAACACCATATATTTT. This translates into CASSLRVKSSGNTIYF. Supplemented by reference TRBV28 and TRBJ1-3, the full variable domain reads DVKVTQSSRYLVKRTGEKVFLECVQDMDHENMFWYRQDPGLGLRLIYFSYDVKMKEKGDIPEGYSVSREKKERFSLILESASTNQTSMYLCASSLRVKSSGNTIYFGEGSWLTVV.

A remark on this clone: Here the CDR3 omits its conserved ending phenylalanine or tryptophan, so a read error is the likely source. This sequence joins TRBV10-3 and TRBJ1-1, with D uncertain. The CDR3 extends over 11 amino acids. From germline, CDR1 is ENHRY and CDR2 SYGVKD. V dropped 10 bases and J dropped 5 bases, with 11 bases sitting between them. The CDR3 coding sequence is TGTGCCAGCAACCGAGAGACTGAAGCTTTCCTT. Its translation is CASNRETEAFL.

The rearrangement links TRBV30 to TRBJ2-5; D perhaps matches TRBD1 (5 bases). The CDR3 extends over 14 amino acids. Trimming stripped 2 bases from V and 3 bases from J, with 13 bases between. Germline assignment: CDR1 GTSNPN and CDR2 SVGIG (reference sequence). The CDR3 sequence: CAWSLRSGKETQYF. The CDR3 region has the DNA TGTGCCTGGAGTTTAAGGTCAGGGAAAGAGACCCAGTACTTC.

The CDR3 here is CASSQEPGPGGEKLFF. CDR3 bases: TGCGCCAGCAGCCAAGAACCCGGACCTGGTGGGGAAAAACTGTTTTTT. The V and J genes are TRBV4-3 and TRBJ1-4, with D hard to call. Germline lookup yields CDR1 LGHNA and CDR2 YSLEER. The CDR3 has 16 residues. The V end lost 0 bases, the J end lost 8 bases, and 16 bases lay between the germline ends.

CDR3 bases: TGTGCCAGCAGTCGCATCGGGGGAGGGAATTCACCCCTCCACTTT. Translation: CASSRIGGGNSPLHF. The chain uses TRBV27 and TRBJ1-6; D may be TRBD1 (5 bases). CDR3 length equals 15 residues. Trimming removed 5 bases from V and 7 bases from J, with 15 bases in between. Germline V CDR1 and CDR2: MNHEY, SMNVEV (reference sequence).

This clone came up a few times. V and J are TRBV12-5 and TRBJ2-2; 7 nucleotides line up with TRBD2. Trimming took 4 bases from V and 5 from J; bases not matched to a gene: 7. Germline V gene lookup returns CDR1 LGHNT and CDR2 FRNRAP. CDR3 length equals 15 residues. The CDR3 protein is CASGYTGGVTGELFF. Here the CDR3 DNA reads TGTGCTAGTGGTTACACGGGAGGTGTTACCGGGGAGCTGTTTTTT.

The chain uses TRBV18 and TRBJ1-3; no reliable D call. The V and J ends lost 3 bases and 0 bases respectively, with 12 bases between them. This CDR3 has 16 amino acids. Per germline, CDR1 KGHSH and CDR2 LQKENI. This CDR3 reads CASSPGISFSGNTIYF. The DNA for the CDR3 is TGTGCCAGCTCACCGGGGATCTCCTTCTCTGGAAACACCATATATTTT. The full variable domain, its missing parts supplied by reference TRBV18 and TRBJ1-3, is NAGVMQNPRHLVRRRGQEARLRCSPMKGHSHVYWYRQLPEEGLKFMVYLQKENIIDESGMPKERFSAEFPKEGPSILRIQQVVRGDSAAYFCASSPGISFSGNTIYFGEGSWLTVV.

As regards this clone: Additional DNA sequences in this sample encode the identical CDR3. The DNA of the CDR3 is TGCGCCAGCAGCTTGACTAGCGGGTCCTACAATGAGCAGTTCTTC. Translating gives CASSLTSGSYNEQFF. The V call is TRBV5-1, the J call TRBJ2-1; TRBD2 matches 9 bases. V was clipped by 1 base and J by 1 base; unmatched bases: 0. Germline values: CDR1 SGHRS, CDR2 YFSETQ. The CDR3 covers 15 residues.

The CDR3 DNA sequence: TGTGCCAGCAGTGATGATACCGGGACGGCTTCCTACGAGCAGTACTTC. This sequence encodes CASSDDTGTASYEQYF. The V and J genes are TRBV25-1 and TRBJ2-7; D is perhaps TRBD1 or TRBD2 (5 bases each). Trimming shortened V by 3 bases and J by 1 base, and 16 bases separated the two germline ends. The CDR3 is 16 amino acids. Germline CDR1 is MGHDK and CDR2 is SYGVNS.

The chain uses TRBV7-2 and TRBJ2-1; TRBD2 aligns across 9 bases. The trim removed 2 bases at V and 4 bases at J, leaving 3 bases unmatched. The germline gives CDR1 SGHTA, CDR2 FQGNSA. The length of the CDR3 is 15 residues. The CDR3 DNA reads as TGTGCCAGCAGCTTACCGGGACTAGCTTACAATGAGCAGTTCTTC. Its protein is CASSLPGLAYNEQFF.

The rearrangement joins TRBV19 to TRBJ1-5, with D maybe TRBD1 (6 bases). Germline V gives CDR1 LNHDA, CDR2 SQIVND (reference sequence). V was clipped by 5 bases and J by 4 bases, with 15 bases between them. The CDR3 runs to 15 residues. CDR3 in DNA: TGTGCCAGTAGTCCAGGACAGTTATGGAATCAGCCCCAGCATTTT. It encodes CASSPGQLWNQPQHF.

The J gene is TRBJ2-7, the V gene TRBV2; D uncertain. CDR3 length: 11 residues. Germline V gene lookup returns CDR1 SNHLY and CDR2 FYNNEI. The V gene lost 8 bases and the J gene lost 4 bases, with 9 bases spanning the gap. CDR3 loop: CASVLTYEQYF. The DNA of the CDR3 is TGTGCCAGCGTCCTTACGTACGAGCAGTACTTC. Based on the CDR3 plus reference TRBV2 and TRBJ2-7, the full variable domain is EPEVTQTPSHQVTQMGQEVILRCVPISNHLYFYWYRQILGQKVEFLVSFYNNEISEKSEIFDDQFSVERPDGSNFTLKIRSTKLEDSAMYFCASVLTYEQYFGPGTRLTVT.

The rearrangement links TRBV5-6 to TRBJ2-7; D tentatively reads TRBD1 or TRBD2 (6 bases each). Looked up from germline, CDR1 is SGHDT and CDR2 is YYEEEE. V was trimmed by 2 bases and J by 4 bases, leaving 10 bases between them. This CDR3 region has 13 residues. Here the CDR3 reads CASSFRGTYEQYF. The CDR3 bases are TGTGCCAGCAGCTTTAGGGGGACTTACGAGCAGTACTTC.

The V and J genes are TRBV6-1 and TRBJ2-7; TRBD1 aligns across 7 bases. Losses at the gene ends were 1 base for V and 3 bases for J; bases not matched to a gene: 6. The germline gives CDR1 MNHNS, CDR2 SASEGT. The CDR3 is made up of 15 amino acids. CDR3 DNA sequence: TGTGCCAGCAGTGAAGGAGGGGGCTCCGTCTACGAGCAGTACTTC. Its protein is CASSEGGGSVYEQYF.

A few counts support this clone. One end of the junction does not line up with germline, which may come from a read error. The gene calls are TRBV7-9 and TRBJ2-2; D ambiguous. Germline values: CDR1 SEHNR, CDR2 FQNEAQ (reference sequence). The CDR3 contains 15 residues. The CDR3 region is CANSLVQTNTGELFF. Written as DNA, the CDR3 is TGTGCCAACAGCTTAGTACAGACGAACACCGGGGAGCTGTTTTTT.

V usage is TRBV10-1 and J usage is TRBJ2-7, with a possible D match to TRBD2 (6 bases). This CDR3 is built from 14 residues. Germline V gene data show CDR1 as WNHNN and CDR2 as SYGVQD (reference sequence). With 2 bases removed from V and 5 bases from J, the gap between germline ends came to 13 bases. In DNA form, the CDR3 reads TGCGCCAGCAGTGAGCCAGGTCGGGAGCACGAGCAGTACTTC. This translates into CASSEPGREHEQYF.